Listed below are T cell receptor beta chains from one sample, sequenced in a study of regulatory T cells in long-lasting Graves disease. TCRdb reprocessed the multiplex PCR reads via MiXCR and lists one record per CDR3 protein. Among about 320,000 distinct CDR3 sequences, over 15% were seen once, and the ten largest hold roughly 40%. Sample: peripheral blood mononuclear cells (PBMCs), taken at new diagnosis, from a patient treated with antithyroid drugs. The receptors stem from a female donor with Graves disease. Both conserved end residues are trimmed from each CDR3. Each record gives: J gene, V gene, clone size, D gene, CDR3 protein. D genes are given only for firm matches. Size tells how often a clone was seen (once, few, many) or the class of an expanded clone, and some rows leave it out.

TRBJ2-2 | TRBV11-3 | few | TRBD2 | ASSPGGGSNGELF
TRBJ2-5 | TRBV13 | - | - | ASSLHGLQETQY
TRBJ1-2 | TRBV12-3/TRBV12-4 | many | - | ASSPGTPDGYT
TRBJ2-3 | TRBV18 | few | TRBD2 | ASSPMGGGLTDTQY
TRBJ2-3 | TRBV27 | many | TRBD2 | ASSSTSGRTDTQY
TRBJ2-3 | TRBV28 | many | TRBD1 | ASSPPGQGIRDTQY
TRBJ2-3 | TRBV19 | many | - | ASSMGFTDTQY
TRBJ1-4 | TRBV28 | many | - | ASGGQGSNEKLF
TRBJ2-2 | TRBV30 | - | - | AWSKGPGLHTGELF
TRBJ1-3 | TRBV15 | many | - | ATSRDRGLSGNTIY
TRBJ2-7 | TRBV4-1 | many | TRBD2 | ASSQVLAGGYEQY
TRBJ2-1 | TRBV28 | many | TRBD2 | ASSGLAVRNEQF
TRBJ1-2 | TRBV7-9 | many | - | ASSSTTPSGYGYT
TRBJ2-5 | TRBV5-1 | few | TRBD2 | ASSTGLVQETQY
TRBJ2-1 | TRBV7-2 | many | - | ASRERNNEQF
TRBJ2-5 | TRBV20-1 | many | TRBD2 | SARRFWREGDQETQY
TRBJ1-2 | TRBV29-1 | - | - | SVGGQTPNNYGYT
TRBJ2-1 | TRBV25-1 | few | TRBD2 | ASSEAGTSGNEQF
TRBJ2-2 | TRBV2 | many | TRBD2 | ASIVSGRGSGELF
TRBJ2-3 | TRBV2 | many | TRBD2 | ATSALGGGRSTDTQY
TRBJ2-5 | TRBV5-1 | - | - | ASSFRLGETQY
TRBJ1-3 | TRBV28 | many | - | ASRSPGQSHSGNTIY
TRBJ1-4 | TRBV7-2 | many | - | ASSSGEQALNEKLF
TRBJ2-1 | TRBV5-1 | many | TRBD2 | ASQTSGFNEQF
TRBJ2-5 | TRBV7-9 | many | TRBD2 | ASSLEAGLQETQY
TRBJ2-2 | TRBV7-9 | many | - | ASSLAVQSRNTGELF
TRBJ1-2 | TRBV28 | - | - | ASKGGAEGYT
TRBJ2-6 | TRBV12-3/TRBV12-4 | many | - | ASSLPTVRSGANVLT
TRBJ1-1 | TRBV5-1 | many | - | ASGLMEGTEAF
TRBJ2-1 | TRBV7-2 | many | TRBD2 | ASSLKGLADYNEQF
TRBJ2-7 | TRBV12-3/TRBV12-4 | many | - | ASSFGGPTYEQY
TRBJ2-6 | TRBV19 | many | - | ASSIAEGRGANVLT
TRBJ2-6 | TRBV25-1 | many | - | ASSEPGDPGANVLT
TRBJ2-1 | TRBV20-1 | - | TRBD2 | SATGTSGLEYEQF
TRBJ1-1 | TRBV19 | few | - | ASSMRGSNTEAF
TRBJ1-1 | TRBV7-9 | many | - | ASSLTDDPNTEAF
TRBJ1-2 | TRBV7-8 | many | - | ASSSQGQGGYGYT